This T cell receptor (beta chain) was retrieved from a study of cytomegalovirus exposure and HLA in healthy donors. Study results and limitations: What a later analysis reportedly showed was that an Asian-associated ancestry cluster had fewer N-insertions than the roughly 700-donor mean. Later on, a genetic analysis was performed. It linked a missense variant in DCLRE1C with V- and J-gene trimming of TCR beta. There were approximately 150 TCR beta chains listed as cytomegalovirus-associated.

PCR used 60 Vbeta primers and 13 Jbeta primers. TCRdb keeps only in-frame clones here, not all; method: immunoSEQ multiplex PCR. This sample has 120,000 or so clones, with 74% found just once. This clone was detected a few times. Antigen unknown. The clonotype was recovered from a woman in her forties or fifties in good health and CMV-seropositive. Specimen: PBMCs.

The CDR3 protein is CATSSRQGSSNQPQHF. In DNA, the CDR3 is TGTGCCACCAGCAGCCGACAGGGGAGTAGCAATCAGCCCCAGCATTTT. The chain has TRBV15 and TRBJ1-5, with TRBD1 matching 8 bases. The V and J ends lost 3 bases and 0 bases, in that order; junction bases with no gene match: 4. Germline assignment: CDR1 LNHNV and CDR2 YYDKDF (reference sequence). The CDR3 extends over 16 amino acids.